The entry below gives a single T cell receptor (beta chain) sequence along with its context. This sample was taken from a study of blood T cell repertoires in COVID-19. Study information: Nucleic acid was either cDNA or gDNA, and it came from T cells, B-cell-depleted T cells, or PBMCs.

The CDR3 has 16 amino acids. Trimming cost V 2 bases and J 6 bases; bases outside gene matches: 2. The germline V gene has CDR1 KGHDR and CDR2 SFDVKD. As handled by the study authors: Estimates of nucleated cell counts were drawn from the amplification of reference gene primers. The table came from immunoSEQ multiplex PCR; TCRdb's copy has only in-frame clones and leaves some out. V, J and clone size are those of that table, while D and trimming were read from the DNA. The sample has 150,000 or so clones; 80% are singletons. What was sequenced was peripheral blood. The chain couples TRBV24-1 to TRBJ2-3; 15 positions agree with TRBD2. This TCR was sampled from a man aged 55 to 70 with active or convalescent COVID-19. CDR3 residues: CATSDWTSGRDDTQYF. CDR3 sequence (DNA): TGTGCCACCAGTGATTGGACTAGCGGGAGGGACGATACGCAGTATTTT.